This T cell receptor (beta chain) came from a study of blood T cell repertoires in COVID-19. On the study more broadly: Collection of acute and convalescent COVID-19 samples took place in the United States, Italy and Spain.

The assay was immunoSEQ multiplex PCR, and TCRdb's table has in-frame clones only and misses some. The sample lists around 140,000 clones; approximately 81% were seen once. The junction had 6 bases not matched to a gene; V was cut back by 2 bases and J by 4 bases. This CDR3 has 15 amino acids. Germline V gene sequence: CDR1 MNHEY, CDR2 SVGAGI. The sample comprised peripheral blood. The V gene is TRBV6-5, the J gene TRBJ1-1; 8 bases fit TRBD1. The receptor was isolated from a woman aged 55-69 years with active or convalescent COVID-19. CDR3 residues: CASSYRLGQGTEAFF. The CDR3 bases are TGTGCCAGCAGTTACAGGCTTGGACAGGGCACTGAAGCTTTCTTT.